Ten or more counts support the clone carrying this T cell receptor beta chain. Its antigen is unidentified. In TCRdb, the RACE reads were re-called with MiXCR into one record per CDR3 protein. The sample contains about 34,000 distinct CDR3 sequences, over 5.5% of which appear only once. The sample comes from a study of human T cells and chemical hapten exposure. Across the whole study: DPC 0.01% went on the upper back by patch test, with reading at 6 days. Diagnoses of alopecia areata, totalis or universalis occurred in mostly female patients.

The time point was: patch test 1, 2 weeks after DPC sensitization. Indicated treatment: therapeutic diphenylcyclopropenone sensitization with weekly scalp DPC. Sequencing started from total RNA isolated from unfractionated whole blood. Each donor was an alopecia patient between 18 and 70 years of age who qualified for DPC. Findings and caveats of the study: The presence of alopecia in the donors means their immune response may differ from healthy people's.

The sample in question was whole blood, obtained in connection with sensitization to the hapten diphenylcyclopropenone (DPC). The receptor's source is a woman aged 30 to 39 with alopecia areata. Some clones in this sample may be carry-over from other donors' samples.

CDR3 amino acids: CASSLQAPSQPQHF. The CDR3 DNA reads as TGTGCCAGCAGTTTACAGGCCCCAAGTCAGCCCCAGCATTTT. This chain connects TRBV28 to TRBJ1-5, with D hard to call. V lost 2 bases to trimming and J lost 6 bases, with 11 bases between them. Germline lookup yields CDR1 MDHEN and CDR2 SYDVKM. The CDR3 totals 14 residues. The full variable domain, rest sourced from reference TRBV28 and TRBJ1-5, is DVKVTQSSRYLVKRTGEKVFLECVQDMDHENMFWYRQDPGLGLRLIYFSYDVKMKEKGDIPEGYSVSREKKERFSLILESASTNQTSMYLCASSLQAPSQPQHFGDGTRLSIL.